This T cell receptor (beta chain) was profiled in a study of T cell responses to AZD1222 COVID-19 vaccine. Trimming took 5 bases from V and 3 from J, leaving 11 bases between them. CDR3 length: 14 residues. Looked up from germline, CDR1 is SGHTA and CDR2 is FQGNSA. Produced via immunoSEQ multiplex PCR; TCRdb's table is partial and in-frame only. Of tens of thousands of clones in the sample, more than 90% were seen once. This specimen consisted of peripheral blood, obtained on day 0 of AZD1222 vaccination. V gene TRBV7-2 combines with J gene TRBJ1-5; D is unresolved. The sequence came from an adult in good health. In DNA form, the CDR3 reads TGTGCCAGCAGCCTTGGACCGATCAATCAGCCCCAGCATTTT. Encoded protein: CASSLGPINQPQHF.